A selection of T cell receptor beta chains follows, all from one sample in a study of regulatory T cells in long-lasting Graves disease. TCRdb analysed the multiplex PCR reads with MiXCR anew, one entry per CDR3 protein. In the table there are 240,000 or so distinct CDR3 sequences, roughly 21% of which are singletons. The source material was peripheral blood mononuclear cells (PBMCs), sampled at new diagnosis, from a patient treated with antithyroid drugs. Every receptor here comes from a female donor with Graves disease. Each CDR3 is given with its conserved first and last residue. A D gene is named only where the DNA matches it firmly. Expanded clones are given a class, and other clones once, few, many or no size at all.

j_call d_call clone_size v_call cdr3_aa cdr3_nt
TRBJ1-6 TRBD1 many TRBV27 CASRSFLRDSANSPLHF TGTGCCAGCAGATCCTTCCTCCGGGACAGCGCTAATTCACCCCTCCACTTT
TRBJ1-5 . few TRBV6-1 CASGGLNQPQHF TGTGCCAGCGGGGGCCTCAATCAGCCCCAGCATTTT
TRBJ1-1 . few TRBV18 CASSPSGQLHSEAFF TGTGCCAGCTCACCGTCCGGACAGTTGCACAGTGAAGCTTTCTTT
TRBJ1-3 . many TRBV10-2 CASSESNPFSGNTIYF TGCGCCAGCAGTGAGTCGAATCCGTTCTCTGGAAACACCATATATTTT
TRBJ1-6 TRBD1 many TRBV20-1 CSAKDRDSYNSPLHF TGCAGTGCCAAGGACAGGGACTCCTATAATTCACCCCTCCACTTT
TRBJ2-7 . many TRBV4-3 CASSPGRSNEQYF TGCGCCAGCAGCCCCGGACGGTCGAACGAGCAGTACTTC
TRBJ2-5 . many TRBV2 CASSRDIKETQYF TGTGCCAGCAGTAGGGACATCAAAGAGACCCAGTACTTC
TRBJ1-4 TRBD1 . TRBV5-1 CASSLGPPSRGRVEKLFF TGCGCCAGCAGCTTGGGCCCCCCGAGCAGGGGGCGCGTTGAAAAACTGTTTTTT
TRBJ1-5 . . TRBV2 CASREGEGNQPQHF TGTGCCAGCAGAGAGGGAGAGGGCAATCAGCCCCAGCATTTT
TRBJ1-5 . many TRBV5-1 CASSHMNQPQHF TGTGCCAGCAGCCACATGAATCAGCCCCAGCATTTT
TRBJ1-2 . many TRBV11-1 CASQGNYGYTF TGTGCCAGCCAGGGGAACTATGGCTACACCTTC
TRBJ2-3 . many TRBV11-1 CASSPEEADTQYF TGTGCCAGCAGCCCGGAGGAGGCAGATACGCAGTATTTT
TRBJ2-3 . many TRBV10-3 CAIRRWELDTQYF TGTGCCATCAGGCGGTGGGAACTGGATACGCAGTATTTT
TRBJ2-5 TRBD1 few TRBV5-4 CASGTGDEVETQYF TGTGCCAGTGGGACAGGGGATGAAGTAGAGACCCAGTACTTC
TRBJ1-5 . . TRBV6-2/TRBV6-3 CASREGTAINQPQHF TGTGCCAGCAGAGAAGGGACGGCAATCAATCAGCCCCAGCATTTT
TRBJ2-1 TRBD2 many TRBV7-2 CASSSAHAGSSGRIYNEQFF TGTGCCAGCAGCTCCGCGCACGCAGGGTCTAGCGGGAGGATTTACAATGAGCAGTTCTTC
TRBJ2-7 . many TRBV2 CASSELPRGDEQYF TGTGCCAGCAGTGAACTCCCCCGAGGAGACGAGCAGTACTTC
TRBJ1-2 . few TRBV6-2/TRBV6-3 CARVGSEDGYTF TGTGCCAGAGTTGGTTCAGAGGATGGCTACACCTTC
TRBJ2-2 TRBD2 many TRBV15 CATSRDRSSGGFTGELFF TGTGCCACCAGCAGAGATCGTTCTAGCGGGGGGTTCACCGGGGAGCTGTTTTTT
TRBJ1-2 . many TRBV5-1 CASSFYPGTDNYGYTF TGCGCCAGCAGCTTCTACCCCGGGACTGATAACTATGGCTACACCTTC
TRBJ1-4 . . TRBV2 CASSDRSLGGGEKLFF TGTGCCAGCAGTGATCGGTCTCTTGGTGGGGGTGAAAAACTGTTTTTT
TRBJ1-1 TRBD1 many TRBV7-2 CASSAEGARNTEAFF TGTGCCAGCAGCGCAGAGGGGGCCCGGAACACTGAAGCTTTCTTT
TRBJ2-3 TRBD1 many TRBV2 CASSEGDRGTDTQYF TGTGCCAGCAGCGAGGGGGACAGGGGGACAGATACGCAGTATTTT
TRBJ2-7 . . TRBV5-6 CASSLGLDPAYEQYF TGTGCCAGCAGCTTAGGTCTGGACCCAGCCTACGAGCAGTACTTC
TRBJ2-7 TRBD1 many TRBV5-5 CASSSRQGVSYEQYF TGTGCCAGCAGCTCTAGACAGGGAGTTAGCTACGAGCAGTACTTC
TRBJ2-1 TRBD2 once TRBV28 CASSTGGLAVNNEQFF TGTGCCAGCAGCACAGGTGGACTAGCGGTTAACAATGAGCAGTTCTTC
TRBJ2-3 . many TRBV27 CASSLSGLRTDTQYF TGTGCCAGCAGCCTCTCGGGGCTCCGCACAGATACGCAGTATTTT
TRBJ1-1 . many TRBV27 CASSEETGGTEAFF TGTGCCAGCAGTGAAGAAACCGGCGGCACTGAAGCTTTCTTT
TRBJ1-1 TRBD1 few TRBV10-3 CAIRETGSNTEAFF TGTGCCATCCGAGAGACAGGGTCGAACACTGAAGCTTTCTTT
TRBJ1-5 TRBD1 . TRBV19 CASTQQGALQPQHF TGTGCCAGTACTCAGCAGGGGGCCCTTCAGCCCCAGCATTTT
TRBJ2-7 . many TRBV29-1 CSVRDSYYEQYF TGCAGCGTCCGGGACTCATACTACGAGCAGTACTTC
TRBJ2-7 . . TRBV7-2 CASSFTDGPYEQYF TGTGCCAGCAGCTTCACGGACGGACCCTACGAGCAGTACTTC
TRBJ2-7 TRBD2 . TRBV29-1 CSVETGTSGSHQYF TGCAGCGTGGAAACTGGGACTAGCGGGAGTCACCAGTACTTC
TRBJ2-2 . . TRBV2 CASRSDDTGELFF TGTGCCAGCAGGAGCGACGACACCGGGGAGCTGTTTTTT
TRBJ2-7 TRBD1 . TRBV7-3 CASYPGQGRREQYF TGTGCCAGCTACCCGGGACAGGGGAGGCGCGAGCAGTACTTC
TRBJ1-1 . many TRBV10-1 CASKGGGSNTEAFF TGCGCCAGCAAAGGAGGGGGATCGAACACTGAAGCTTTCTTT
TRBJ2-1 TRBD2 few TRBV27 CASIPAGLAGRNEQFF TGTGCCAGCATTCCAGCGGGACTAGCGGGGAGAAATGAGCAGTTCTTC
TRBJ1-2 TRBD1 . TRBV30 CAWMGPGQGAEGYTF TGTGCCTGGATGGGTCCGGGACAGGGGGCGGAAGGCTACACCTTC
TRBJ1-1 . many TRBV28 CASLSSGSNTEAFF TGTGCCAGCCTTTCTTCCGGTTCGAACACTGAAGCTTTCTTT
TRBJ1-1 . many TRBV27 CASIPREGHQNTEAFF TGTGCCAGCATACCGCGGGAGGGGCACCAGAACACTGAAGCTTTCTTT
TRBJ2-7 TRBD1 many TRBV5-5 CASSSTTGGKGEQYF TGTGCCAGCAGCTCGACGACAGGGGGTAAAGGGGAGCAGTACTTC
TRBJ2-2 . many TRBV27 CASGQPRGAGHTGELFF TGTGCCAGCGGCCAACCAAGGGGGGCAGGGCACACCGGGGAGCTGTTTTTT
TRBJ2-1 TRBD2 many TRBV7-2 CASSLFGGGAYNEQFF TGTGCCAGCAGCTTATTCGGCGGGGGGGCCTACAATGAGCAGTTCTTC
TRBJ2-6 . many TRBV5-1 CASSLQPSGANVLTF TGTGCCAGCTCTCTTCAGCCTTCTGGGGCCAACGTCCTGACTTTC
TRBJ1-1 . . TRBV7-2 CASSPYGTNTEAFF TGTGCCAGCAGCCCATATGGGACTAACACTGAAGCTTTCTTT
TRBJ2-2 TRBD2 many TRBV12-3/TRBV12-4 CASSLVTGAGAGELFF TGTGCCAGCAGTTTAGTTACGGGAGCGGGGGCCGGGGAGCTGTTTTTT
TRBJ2-7 . . TRBV19 CASRERASSYEQYF TGTGCCAGTAGAGAGCGGGCCAGCTCCTACGAGCAGTACTTC
TRBJ2-7 TRBD1 many TRBV5-1 CASSRPGGREQYF TGCGCCAGCAGCCGGCCAGGGGGTAGGGAGCAGTACTTC
TRBJ1-5 . many TRBV3-1 CASSQRWDSNQPQHF TGTGCCAGCAGCCAACGGTGGGATAGCAATCAGCCCCAGCATTTT
TRBJ1-1 . many TRBV7-9 CASSLGLSKGEAFF TGTGCCAGCAGCTTAGGGCTTTCAAAAGGTGAAGCTTTCTTT
TRBJ2-5 . many TRBV7-9 CASSQGAGETQYF TGTGCCAGCAGCCAGGGAGCGGGAGAGACCCAGTACTTC
TRBJ2-3 . once TRBV5-1 CASSGSGEATDTQYF TGCGCCAGCAGTGGCAGCGGAGAAGCCACAGATACGCAGTATTTT
TRBJ2-7 . many TRBV5-6 CASSFRTSNYEQYF TGTGCCAGCAGCTTCCGGACATCAAATTACGAGCAGTACTTC